These 20 T cell receptor beta chains originate from one sample sequenced in a study of blood T cell repertoires in COVID-19. Data came from immunoSEQ multiplex PCR; TCRdb stores just in-frame clones and leaves some out. The sample holds 130,000 to 150,000 clones, more than 75% seen once. Specimen: peripheral blood. The receptor source for this set is a woman in her thirties or forties with acute or convalescent COVID-19.

The genes are TRBV7-9 and TRBJ1-4, with unresolved D. Germline V gene lookup returns CDR1 SEHNR and CDR2 FQNEAQ (reference sequence). This CDR3 is built from 15 residues. Trimming removed 5 bases from V and 5 bases from J, with 15 bases in between. The CDR3, as DNA: TGTGCCAGCAGCCATACGACGGAGCGGAATGAAAAACTGTTTTTT. It is translated as CASSHTTERNEKLFF.

This sequence joins TRBV4-2 and TRBJ1-6; D is ambiguous. The germline V and J ends were trimmed by 4 bases and 10 bases, with 8 bases remaining between them. In germline, CDR1 is LGHNA, CDR2 YNFKEQ. This CDR3 comprises 12 residues. CDR3 residues: CASSRTGSPLHF. DNA of the CDR3: TGTGCCAGCAGCCGCACGGGGTCACCCCTCCACTTT.

The chain is built from TRBV4-1 and TRBJ1-1, with no clear D. Trimming removed 1 base from V and 1 base from J, with 7 bases in between. The CDR3 has 14 amino acids. CDR1 and CDR2 from the germline V gene are MGHRA and YSYEKL. The CDR3 bases are TGCGCCAGCAGCCAAGGGCTCAAGAACACTGAAGCTTTCTTT. It encodes CASSQGLKNTEAFF.

DNA of the CDR3: TGTGCCAGCGGAGTAGCGGGAGGGCCCTACGAGCAGTACTTC. Amino acids: CASGVAGGPYEQYF. V is TRBV7-9 and J is TRBJ2-7; 11 bases map to TRBD2. The CDR3 is 14 residues long. V was pared by 8 bases and J by 2 bases, with 5 bases of the junction left unmatched. Germline V gene lookup returns CDR1 SEHNR and CDR2 FQNEAQ (reference sequence).

This clone was counted between two and nine times. This sequence joins TRBV19 and TRBJ1-6; 7 bases map to TRBD1. The V and J ends lost 2 bases and 8 bases, in that order; junction bases with no gene match: 3. This CDR3 has 14 residues. Germline CDR1 is LNHDA and CDR2 is SQIVND (reference sequence). CDR3 in DNA: TGTGCCAGTAGTATAAGGGACAGCTATTCACCCCTCCACTTT. Encoded protein: CASSIRDSYSPLHF.

This clone was seen a few times. J is TRBJ1-1 and V is TRBV7-2; tentatively, D is TRBD1 (5 bases). Germline lookup yields CDR1 SGHTA and CDR2 FQGNSA. The CDR3 has 12 amino acids. Trimming left V 3 bases short and J 11 bases short, with 13 bases between. CDR3 region: CASSFIGQDAFF. The CDR3 DNA sequence: TGTGCCAGCAGCTTCATAGGACAAGACGCTTTCTTT.

The chain recombines TRBV7-8 with TRBJ1-1; D unresolved. V was shortened by 1 base and J by 0 bases, with 3 bases between the two germline ends. The CDR3 has 13 residues. Germline CDR1 SGHVS, CDR2 FQNEAQ. CDR3 amino acids: CASSLDLNTEAFF. The DNA for the CDR3 is TGTGCCAGCAGCTTAGACTTGAACACTGAAGCTTTCTTT.

The genes are TRBV6-1 and TRBJ1-5; no definite D call. The germline CDR1 and CDR2 sequences are MNHNS and SASEGT. The V end was cut by 3 bases, the J end by 4 bases, with 13 bases between. The CDR3 length is 15 residues. CDR3 DNA: TGTGCCAGCAGTGATGGGTCAGGTCCTAATCAGCCCCAGCATTTT. It yields the protein CASSDGSGPNQPQHF.

The chain employs TRBV18 and TRBJ2-1; TRBD2 matches 8 bases. The CDR3 contains 15 residues. Per the germline V gene, CDR1 is KGHSH and CDR2 is LQKENI. V was pared by 4 bases and J by 5 bases, with 7 bases of the junction left unmatched. CDR3 DNA: TGTGCCAGCTCACTAAGGCTAGCGGGTAACAATGAGCAGTTCTTC. Amino acid sequence: CASSLRLAGNNEQFF. The full variable domain, with the rest looked up from reference TRBV18 and TRBJ2-1, is NAGVMQNPRHLVRRRGQEARLRCSPMKGHSHVYWYRQLPEEGLKFMVYLQKENIIDESGMPKERFSAEFPKEGPSILRIQQVVRGDSAAYFCASSLRLAGNNEQFFGPGTRLTVL.

This sequence joins TRBV28 and TRBJ2-7; D not certain. CDR3 length: 12 residues. CDR1 and CDR2 (germline): MDHEN, SYDVKM. The V end lost 1 base, the J end lost 1 base, and 2 bases lay between the germline ends. The CDR3 loop is CASSLSSYEQYF. CDR3 in DNA: TGTGCCAGCAGTTTATCGTCCTACGAGCAGTACTTC.

V usage is TRBV11-3 and J usage is TRBJ1-5; 12 nucleotides match TRBD1. Germline trimming cut 5 bases from V and 4 bases from J; bases unmatched to any gene: 15. The germline V gene has CDR1 SGHNT and CDR2 YENEEA. The CDR3 loop spans 19 amino acids. The CDR3, as DNA: TGTGCCAGCAGCGAGGTCAGGGGGACAGGGGGCGATTGGAATCAGCCCCAGCATTTT. This encodes CASSEVRGTGGDWNQPQHF.

CDR3 amino acids: CVRSLPTFSSYNSPLHF. The CDR3 nucleotides read TGTGTCAGAAGCTTGCCAACTTTTAGCTCCTATAATTCACCCCTCCACTTT. The chain joins TRBV7-5 to TRBJ1-6. TRBV7-5 is described as a pseudogene. CDR3 size: 17 residues.

Regarding this clone: Other DNA sequences in the same sample also yield this CDR3. This chain links TRBV5-1 with TRBJ1-2, with 7 bases aligning to TRBD1. There are 14 residues in the CDR3. Germline V CDR1 and CDR2: SGHRS, YFSETQ. V shed 0 bases, J shed 2 bases, and the junction held 1 base outside the gene matches. The CDR3, as DNA: TGCGCCAGCAGCTTGGGGGACAGAAACTATGGCTACACCTTC. Encoded protein: CASSLGDRNYGYTF. The full variable domain, rest sourced from reference TRBV5-1 and TRBJ1-2, is KAGVTQTPRYLIKTRGQQVTLSCSPISGHRSVSWYQQTPGQGLQFLFEYFSETQRNKGNFPGRFSGRQFSNSRSEMNVSTLELGDSALYLCASSLGDRNYGYTFGSGTRLTVV.

The chain joins TRBV11-2 to TRBJ2-7; maybe TRBD2 (5 bases). The CDR3 covers 13 residues. Trimming cost V 4 bases and J 3 bases, with 10 bases left between them. Per the germline V gene, CDR1 is SGHAT and CDR2 is FQNNGV. Here the CDR3 DNA reads TGTGCCAGCAGCTCAGCGGCCGGCTACGAGCAGTACTTC. Its protein is CASSSAAGYEQYF.

The chain joins TRBV5-1 to TRBJ1-2; 7 nucleotides agree with TRBD1. Germline-derived CDR1 and CDR2 are SGHRS and YFSETQ. V lost 4 bases to trimming and J lost 6 bases; unmatched junction nucleotides: 6. This CDR3 is built from 13 residues. This chain's CDR3 is CASSQGGFDGYTF. Here the CDR3 DNA reads TGCGCCAGCAGCCAGGGGGGTTTCGATGGCTACACCTTC.

The chain carries TRBV6-2 or TRBV6-3 and TRBJ2-2; 9 bases map to TRBD1. The CDR3 runs 17 residues. Trimming cost V 0 bases and J 5 bases; bases outside gene matches: 7. CDR1 and CDR2 from the germline V gene are MNHEY and SVGEGT. The CDR3 protein is CASSYSPGQGRTGELFF. CDR3 DNA: TGTGCCAGCAGTTACTCGCCTGGACAGGGGAGGACCGGGGAGCTGTTTTTT.

In DNA, the CDR3 is TGTGCCAGCAGCTTGCCTAGCGACAATGAGCAGTTCTTC. Its protein product is CASSLPSDNEQFF. The chain links TRBV5-6 to TRBJ2-1, with a possible D match to TRBD2 (6 bases). V shed 1 base and J shed 5 bases, with 7 bases lying between them. CDR1 SGHDT and CDR2 YYEEEE come from the germline V gene. CDR3 length: 13 amino acids. Looking up the rest from reference TRBV5-6 and TRBJ2-1 gives the full variable domain: DAGVTQSPTHLIKTRGQQVTLRCSPKSGHDTVSWYQQALGQGPQFIFQYYEEEERQRGNFPDRFSGHQFPNYSSELNVNALLLGDSALYLCASSLPSDNEQFFGPGTRLTVL.

This chain links TRBV5-1 with TRBJ2-5; tentative D call: TRBD2 (5 bases). With 3 bases removed from V and 4 bases from J, the gap between germline ends came to 13 bases. The CDR3 sequence is 14 residues long. Germline CDR1 and CDR2: SGHRS and YFSETQ. The CDR3 DNA reads as TGCGCCAGCAGCTATGGACTTACGGGAGAGACCCAGTACTTC. The encoded protein is CASSYGLTGETQYF.

The rearrangement joins TRBV28 to TRBJ2-3; D gene unclear. Germline V CDR1 and CDR2: MDHEN, SYDVKM. V was cut by 6 bases and J by 1 base, with 8 bases left in between. The CDR3 is 13 amino acids. This chain's CDR3 is CASRRGGTDTQYF. As DNA, the CDR3 is TGTGCCAGCAGGAGAGGCGGCACAGATACGCAGTATTTT.

The rearrangement links TRBV30 to TRBJ2-7; D gene uncertain. The CDR3 runs to 11 residues. CDR1 and CDR2 from the germline V gene are GTSNPN and SVGIG (reference sequence). Trimming left V 5 bases short and J 5 bases short, with 10 bases between. CDR3 in DNA: TGTGCCTGGGCCCTCACTCACGAGCAGTACTTC. It codes for CAWALTHEQYF.